Shown below are 2 T cell receptor beta chains from a single sample sequenced in a study of monozygotic twins with inflammatory bowel disease. Using the 5' RACE reads, TCRdb records one entry per CDR3 protein without DNA. The record lists about 450,000 distinct CDR3 sequences, of which the ten most abundant hold more than 2%. The sequenced sample was blood. The receptors stem from a human donor with ulcerative colitis or Crohn's disease, or a healthy co-twin of an affected twin (not recorded which).

The chain is built from TRBV20-1 and TRBJ2-1. Germline lookup yields CDR1 DFQATT and CDR2 SNEGSKA (reference sequence). CDR3 length equals 15 residues. The CDR3 is CSALLTESSYNEQFF.

The chain combines TRBV6-5 with TRBJ2-1; there is no DNA to check the TCRdb D call of TRBD1. Germline CDR1 is MNHEY and CDR2 is SVGAGI. The CDR3 has 17 residues. CDR3 region: CASSSRTGTGGHNEQFF.